Shown below are 19 T cell receptor beta chains from a single sample sequenced in a study of shared clonotypes between healthy human individuals. Generated by immunoSEQ multiplex PCR, the TCRdb table keeps only in-frame clones and is missing some. The sample has roughly 1,600,000 clones; less than 99% are singletons. Material: naive CD4+ T cells sorted from blood. Subset in this sample: CD45RA+ positively selected. The source of these receptors is a man aged 25-45 years in good health.

V is TRBV19 and J is TRBJ2-3; TRBD2 matches 7 bases. Trimming took 4 bases from V and 7 from J; bases not matched to a gene: 23. Germline lookup yields CDR1 LNHDA and CDR2 SQIVND (reference sequence). The CDR3 has 19 residues. CDR3 sequence: CASSTPLGTTELPLHTQYF. In DNA, the CDR3 is TGTGCCAGTAGTACCCCCCTTGGGACTACCGAACTCCCACTCCATACGCAGTATTTT.

The genes are TRBV7-9 and TRBJ2-1; TRBD1 agrees at 9 bases. CDR1 and CDR2 from the germline V gene are SEHNR and FQNEAQ (reference sequence). V gave up 5 bases and J gave up 7 bases; unmatched junction bases: 12. The CDR3 consists of 16 residues. The CDR3 DNA is TGTGCCAGCAGCCTCTCCGGGACAGGGAAAACTAATGAGCAGTTCTTC. Protein sequence: CASSLSGTGKTNEQFF. The full variable domain, with the rest looked up from reference TRBV7-9 and TRBJ2-1, is DTGVSQNPRHKITKRGQNVTFRCDPISEHNRLYWYRQTLGQGPEFLTYFQNEAQLEKSRLLSDRFSAERPKGSFSTLEIQRTEQGDSAMYLCASSLSGTGKTNEQFFGPGTRLTVL.

The V and J genes are TRBV7-9 and TRBJ1-5, with a weak D call TRBD1 (6 bases). CDR1 SEHNR and CDR2 FQNEAQ come from the germline V gene (reference sequence). CDR3 size: 13 residues. With 4 bases removed from V and 7 bases from J, the gap between germline ends came to 11 bases. The CDR3 spells CASSWTEDQPQHF. DNA of the CDR3: TGTGCCAGCAGCTGGACAGAAGACCAGCCCCAGCATTTT.

The J gene is TRBJ1-2, the V gene TRBV18; 10 bases are a match to TRBD1. Germline V gene sequence: CDR1 KGHSH, CDR2 LQKENI. The CDR3 consists of 14 residues. The V and J ends lost 1 base and 7 bases, in that order; junction bases with no gene match: 3. In DNA form, the CDR3 reads TGTGCCAGCTCACCACTCGACAGGGGGCTTGGCTACACCTTC. Translating it yields CASSPLDRGLGYTF. Full variable domain (remainder filled in from reference TRBV18 and TRBJ1-2): NAGVMQNPRHLVRRRGQEARLRCSPMKGHSHVYWYRQLPEEGLKFMVYLQKENIIDESGMPKERFSAEFPKEGPSILRIQQVVRGDSAAYFCASSPLDRGLGYTFGSGTRLTVV.

The chain recombines TRBV7-7 with TRBJ2-1; D might be TRBD2 (6 bases). Germline CDR1 reads SSHAT; CDR2 reads FNYEAQ (reference sequence). The CDR3 runs to 14 residues. The V gene lost 1 base and the J gene lost 5 bases, with 9 bases spanning the gap. CDR3 loop: CASSLGAGNNEQFF. CDR3 in DNA: TGTGCCAGCAGCTTAGGGGCGGGAAACAATGAGCAGTTCTTC. Complete variable domain (other parts from reference TRBV7-7 and TRBJ2-1): GAGVSQSPRYKVTKRGQDVTLRCDPISSHATLYWYQQALGQGPEFLTYFNYEAQPDKSGLPSDRFSAERPEGSISTLTIQRTEQRDSAMYRCASSLGAGNNEQFFGPGTRLTVL.

As to this clone: This same CDR3 is encoded by further DNA sequences in the sample. This sequence joins TRBV9 and TRBJ1-1; D unresolved. V lost 0 bases to trimming and J lost 1 base, with 4 bases between them. In germline, CDR1 is SGDLS, CDR2 YYNGEE. The CDR3 covers 13 residues. Written as DNA, the CDR3 is TGTGCCAGCAGCGTAGCGTCGAACACTGAAGCTTTCTTT. This encodes CASSVASNTEAFF.

Points on this clone: The identical CDR3 is also encoded by other nucleotide sequences in the sample. J is TRBJ1-1 and V is TRBV9, with D possibly TRBD1 on 5 matching bases. Per the germline V gene, CDR1 is SGDLS and CDR2 is YYNGEE. There are 13 residues in the CDR3. V lost 1 base, J lost 1 base, and 5 bases lay in between. CDR3 sequence (DNA): TGTGCCAGCAGCGTAACAGGGAACACTGAAGCTTTCTTT. It is translated as CASSVTGNTEAFF.

The gene calls are TRBV27 and TRBJ1-3; 7 bases match TRBD1. The junction had 6 bases not matched to a gene; V was cut back by 5 bases and J by 2 bases. The CDR3 runs 15 residues. Germline loops: CDR1 MNHEY, CDR2 SMNVEV (reference sequence). The CDR3 region has the DNA TGTGCCAGCAGTCCCCTCGACAGGGCTGGAAACACCATATATTTT. It codes for CASSPLDRAGNTIYF.

The V gene is TRBV18, the J gene TRBJ2-7; D is unclear. This CDR3 contains 14 residues. CDR1 KGHSH and CDR2 LQKENI come from the germline V gene. The V and J ends lost 4 bases and 2 bases respectively, with 12 bases between them. This CDR3 reads CASSHPAATYEQYF. The CDR3 nucleotides are TGTGCCAGCTCACACCCGGCAGCGACCTACGAGCAGTACTTC.

The rearrangement links TRBV4-2 to TRBJ2-6, with 11 bases that match TRBD2. Trimming took 5 bases from V and 4 from J; bases not matched to a gene: 4. Germline lookup yields CDR1 LGHNA and CDR2 YNFKEQ. The CDR3 is 16 amino acids. CDR3 amino acids: CASSSRLAGGANVLTF. CDR3 nucleotides: TGTGCCAGCAGCTCGCGACTAGCGGGAGGGGCCAACGTCCTGACTTTC.

The genes are TRBV28 and TRBJ1-5; tentatively, D is TRBD1 (5 bases). Trimming cost V 6 bases and J 7 bases, with 13 bases left between them. The CDR3 sequence is 13 residues long. Per the germline V gene, CDR1 is MDHEN and CDR2 is SYDVKM. The DNA for the CDR3 is TGTGCCAGCAGACCGGGCTGGGACCAGCCCCAGCATTTT. Amino acids: CASRPGWDQPQHF.

The chain joins TRBV7-8 to TRBJ2-1, with 7 bases that match TRBD1. Germline V gene lookup returns CDR1 SGHVS and CDR2 FQNEAQ. With 5 bases clipped from V and 5 bases from J, the junction kept 6 bases outside the gene matches. This CDR3 comprises 14 residues. The CDR3 sequence: CASSDRDRDNEQFF. The CDR3 region has the DNA TGTGCCAGCAGCGACCGGGACAGAGACAATGAGCAGTTCTTC.

The chain couples TRBV2 to TRBJ2-3; D may be TRBD2 (7 bases). Trimming removed 3 bases from V and 0 bases from J, with 22 bases in between. The V gene's germline CDR1 is SNHLY and CDR2 FYNNEI. This CDR3 spans 19 amino acids. In nucleotides, the CDR3 is TGTGCCAGCAGTGAGGGGGGGGGCCCTGGCCCTACTAGCACAGATACGCAGTATTTT. This translates into CASSEGGGPGPTSTDTQYF.

The rearrangement links TRBV4-2 to TRBJ2-1, with a weak D call TRBD1 (6 bases). The CDR3 consists of 16 residues. The ends were cut back, 6 bases at V and 5 bases at J, with 20 bases in the middle. From germline, CDR1 is LGHNA and CDR2 YNFKEQ. CDR3 residues: CASSRQGTLQNNEQFF. The DNA of the CDR3 is TGTGCCAGCAGTCGCCAGGGGACCTTACAAAACAATGAGCAGTTCTTC.

The CDR3 region is CASSLLGTANTGELFF. CDR3 DNA sequence: TGTGCCAGCAGCTTGCTAGGCACTGCGAACACCGGGGAGCTGTTTTTT. The J gene is TRBJ2-2, the V gene TRBV5-5, with D uncertain. The germline V gene has CDR1 SGHKS and CDR2 YYEKEE (reference sequence). V was cut by 1 base and J by 0 bases, with 10 bases left in between. The CDR3 consists of 16 residues.

A word on this clone: This same CDR3 is encoded by further DNA sequences in the sample. The rearrangement uses TRBV14 and TRBJ2-7; TRBD2 matches at 9 bases. The CDR3 runs to 15 residues. J gave up 2 bases and V 1 base, and 3 bases lay outside the gene matches. From germline, CDR1 is SGHDN and CDR2 FVKESK. CDR3 nucleotide sequence: TGTGCCAGCAGCCAAGTCGGCGGGAGGGCCTACGAGCAGTACTTC. Translated, it gives CASSQVGGRAYEQYF.

In its sample, this clone was seen once. The chain is built from TRBV18 and TRBJ1-5; perhaps TRBD1 as D (5 bases). There are 13 residues in the CDR3. V was pared by 3 bases and J by 7 bases, with 10 bases between. Germline CDR1 reads KGHSH; CDR2 reads LQKENI. The CDR3 DNA sequence: TGTGCCAGCTCACCGGGGGGTTTGCAGCCCCAGCATTTT. It encodes CASSPGGLQPQHF.

The rearrangement links TRBV29-1 to TRBJ2-7, with 7 nucleotides matching TRBD1. The CDR3 loop spans 13 amino acids. J was trimmed by 4 bases and V by 4 bases; bases with no gene match: 7. Germline CDR1 SQVTM, CDR2 ANQGSEA. CDR3 sequence: CSVGDSPWYEQYF. In DNA form, the CDR3 reads TGCAGCGTTGGGGACAGTCCCTGGTACGAGCAGTACTTC.

The genes are TRBV5-5 and TRBJ2-7, with 10 bases aligning to TRBD2. After removal of 4 bases from V and 2 bases from J, the junction contained 3 bases not matched to a gene. The germline V gene encodes CDR1 SGHKS and CDR2 YYEKEE (reference sequence). The CDR3 is 14 residues long. CDR3: CASSRLAGAYEQYF. CDR3 sequence (DNA): TGTGCCAGCAGCCGGCTAGCGGGAGCCTACGAGCAGTACTTC.